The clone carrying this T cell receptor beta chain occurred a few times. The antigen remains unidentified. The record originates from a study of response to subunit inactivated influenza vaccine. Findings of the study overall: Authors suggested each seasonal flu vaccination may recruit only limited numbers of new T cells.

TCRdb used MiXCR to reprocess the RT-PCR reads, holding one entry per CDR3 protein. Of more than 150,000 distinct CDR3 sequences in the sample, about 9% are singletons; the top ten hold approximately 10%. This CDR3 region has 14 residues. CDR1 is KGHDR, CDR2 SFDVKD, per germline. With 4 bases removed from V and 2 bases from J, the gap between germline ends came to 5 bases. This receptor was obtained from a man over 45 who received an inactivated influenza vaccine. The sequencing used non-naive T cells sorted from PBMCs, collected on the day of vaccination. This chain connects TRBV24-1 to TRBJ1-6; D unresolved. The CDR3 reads CATSEGPYNSPLHF. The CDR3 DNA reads TGTGCCACCAGTGAGGGCCCCTATAATTCACCCCTCCACTTT.